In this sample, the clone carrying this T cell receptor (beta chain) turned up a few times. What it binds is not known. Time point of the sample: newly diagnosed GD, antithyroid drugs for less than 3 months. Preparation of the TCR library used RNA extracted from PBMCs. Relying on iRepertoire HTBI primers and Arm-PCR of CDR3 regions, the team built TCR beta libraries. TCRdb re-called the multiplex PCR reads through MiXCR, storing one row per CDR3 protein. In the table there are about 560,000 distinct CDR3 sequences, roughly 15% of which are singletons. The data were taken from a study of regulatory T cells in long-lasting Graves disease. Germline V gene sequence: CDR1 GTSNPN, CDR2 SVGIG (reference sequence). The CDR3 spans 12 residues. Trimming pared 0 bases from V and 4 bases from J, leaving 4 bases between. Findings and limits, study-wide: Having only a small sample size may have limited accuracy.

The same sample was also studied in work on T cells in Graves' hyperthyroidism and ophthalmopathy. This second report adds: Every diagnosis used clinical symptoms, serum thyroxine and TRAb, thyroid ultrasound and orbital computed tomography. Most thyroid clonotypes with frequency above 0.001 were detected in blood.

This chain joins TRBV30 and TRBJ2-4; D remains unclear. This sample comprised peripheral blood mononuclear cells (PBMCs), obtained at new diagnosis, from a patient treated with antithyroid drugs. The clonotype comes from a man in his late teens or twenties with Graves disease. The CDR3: CAWSVGKNIQYF. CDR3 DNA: TGTGCCTGGAGTGTGGGAAAAAACATTCAGTACTTC.